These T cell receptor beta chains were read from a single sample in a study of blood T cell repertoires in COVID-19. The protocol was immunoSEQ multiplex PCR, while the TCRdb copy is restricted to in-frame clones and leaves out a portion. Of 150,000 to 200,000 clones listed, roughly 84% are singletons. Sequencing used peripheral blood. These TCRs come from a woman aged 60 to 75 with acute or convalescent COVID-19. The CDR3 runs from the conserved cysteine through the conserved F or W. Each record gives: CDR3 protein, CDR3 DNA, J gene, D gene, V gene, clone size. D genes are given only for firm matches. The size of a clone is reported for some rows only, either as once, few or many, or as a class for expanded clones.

cdr3_aa: CASRLRESGELFF
cdr3_nt: TGTGCCAGCAGACTAAGGGAGTCCGGGGAGCTGTTTTTT
j_call: TRBJ2-2
d_call: -
v_call: TRBV6-5
clone_size: many

cdr3_aa: CASSNRGLSGYTF
cdr3_nt: TGTGCCAGCAGCAACAGGGGGCTAAGCGGCTACACCTTC
j_call: TRBJ1-2
d_call: TRBD1
v_call: TRBV7-8
clone_size: -

cdr3_aa: CSVADRGLNQPQHF
cdr3_nt: TGCAGCGTAGCGGACAGGGGCCTGAATCAGCCCCAGCATTTT
j_call: TRBJ1-5
d_call: TRBD1
v_call: TRBV29-1
clone_size: -

cdr3_aa: CASSLSPLFMLGAGGIQETQYF
cdr3_nt: TGTGCCAGCAGTTTATCGCCCCTCTTTATGCTCGGGGCAGGGGGTATCCAAGAGACCCAGTACTTC
j_call: TRBJ2-5
d_call: TRBD1
v_call: TRBV27
clone_size: -

cdr3_aa: CASSSSGTGLYGYTF
cdr3_nt: TGTGCCAGCAGCTCGTCGGGGACAGGCTTATATGGCTACACCTTC
j_call: TRBJ1-2
d_call: TRBD1
v_call: TRBV7-9
clone_size: few

cdr3_aa: CATSGGGPTDTQYF
cdr3_nt: TGTGCCACCAGTGGGGGGGGACCCACAGATACGCAGTATTTT
j_call: TRBJ2-3
d_call: TRBD2
v_call: TRBV24-1
clone_size: -

cdr3_aa: CASSLGAGSSTDTQYF
cdr3_nt: TGCGCCAGCAGCTTGGGAGCGGGGTCTAGCACAGATACGCAGTATTTT
j_call: TRBJ2-3
d_call: TRBD2
v_call: TRBV5-1
clone_size: -

cdr3_aa: CASSPPPGLNTEAFF
cdr3_nt: TGTGCCAGCTCACCACCCCCGGGGTTGAACACTGAAGCTTTCTTT
j_call: TRBJ1-1
d_call: -
v_call: TRBV18
clone_size: -

cdr3_aa: CASSEVLLTGTGGPGYF
cdr3_nt: TGTGCCAGCAGTGAGGTACTGCTTACCGGGACAGGGGGCCCCGGGTATTTT
j_call: TRBJ2-3
d_call: TRBD1
v_call: TRBV25-1
clone_size: -

cdr3_aa: CASSPRQGASGNTIYF
cdr3_nt: TGTGCCAGCTCACCACGACAGGGGGCCTCCGGAAACACCATATATTTT
j_call: TRBJ1-3
d_call: TRBD1
v_call: TRBV18
clone_size: -

cdr3_aa: CASSSTGVEQYF
cdr3_nt: TGTGCCAGCAGCTCTACAGGGGTCGAGCAGTACTTC
j_call: TRBJ2-7
d_call: TRBD1
v_call: TRBV6-6
clone_size: -

cdr3_aa: CASSFQVYEQYF
cdr3_nt: TGTGCCAGCAGTTTCCAGGTTTACGAGCAGTACTTC
j_call: TRBJ2-7
d_call: -
v_call: TRBV6-2/TRBV6-3
clone_size: -

cdr3_aa: CASAGQDSSSYEQYF
cdr3_nt: TGCGCCAGCGCAGGACAGGACTCGAGCTCCTACGAGCAGTACTTC
j_call: TRBJ2-7
d_call: TRBD1
v_call: TRBV5-1
clone_size: -

cdr3_aa: CASSARGSYEQYF
cdr3_nt: TGTGCCAGCAGTGCTAGAGGCTCCTACGAGCAGTACTTC
j_call: TRBJ2-7
d_call: -
v_call: TRBV2
clone_size: -

cdr3_aa: CASSQAGSGDNYGYTF
cdr3_nt: TGCGCCAGCAGCCAAGCGGGGAGCGGAGACAACTATGGCTACACCTTC
j_call: TRBJ1-2
d_call: -
v_call: TRBV4-1
clone_size: -

cdr3_aa: CAWSTGTRGRISSNQPQHF
cdr3_nt: TGTGCCTGGAGTACTGGGACAAGGGGACGAATAAGTAGCAATCAGCCCCAGCATTTT
j_call: TRBJ1-5
d_call: -
v_call: TRBV30
clone_size: few

cdr3_aa: CATSRDSWGQGLVNTEAFF
cdr3_nt: TGTGCCACCAGCAGAGATTCTTGGGGACAGGGGTTGGTGAACACTGAAGCTTTCTTT
j_call: TRBJ1-1
d_call: TRBD1
v_call: TRBV15
clone_size: -

cdr3_aa: CASSPLGDLNEQFF
cdr3_nt: TGCGCCAGCAGTCCGTTGGGGGACTTGAATGAGCAGTTCTTC
j_call: TRBJ2-1
d_call: -
v_call: TRBV5-1
clone_size: -

cdr3_aa: CASSLRGSGEQYF
cdr3_nt: TGTGCCAGCAGTTTGCGAGGGTCGGGGGAGCAGTACTTC
j_call: TRBJ2-7
d_call: -
v_call: TRBV12-3/TRBV12-4
clone_size: -

cdr3_aa: CASSPRSLGANVLTF
cdr3_nt: TGTGCCAGCAGCCCCCGGTCACTCGGGGCCAACGTCCTGACTTTC
j_call: TRBJ2-6
d_call: -
v_call: TRBV7-3
clone_size: -

cdr3_aa: CASPDSLAEAFF
cdr3_nt: TGCGCCAGCCCGGACAGCCTGGCTGAAGCTTTCTTT
j_call: TRBJ1-1
d_call: -
v_call: TRBV5-1
clone_size: -

cdr3_aa: CASSLGQGTGVYNSPLHF
cdr3_nt: TGTGCCAGCAGCTTGGGGCAGGGCACGGGAGTCTATAATTCACCCCTCCACTTT
j_call: TRBJ1-6
d_call: -
v_call: TRBV5-4
clone_size: few

cdr3_aa: CATSDFTANYGYTF
cdr3_nt: TGTGCCACCAGTGATTTCACAGCTAACTATGGCTACACCTTC
j_call: TRBJ1-2
d_call: -
v_call: TRBV24-1
clone_size: -

cdr3_aa: CASSQVQGSSPLHF
cdr3_nt: TGTGCCAGCAGCCAAGTACAGGGCTCCTCACCCCTCCACTTT
j_call: TRBJ1-6
d_call: -
v_call: TRBV3-1/TRBV3-2
clone_size: -

cdr3_aa: CASTTPGYNSPLHF
cdr3_nt: TGTGCCAGCACGACCCCGGGCTATAATTCACCCCTCCACTTT
j_call: TRBJ1-6
d_call: -
v_call: TRBV7-9
clone_size: -

cdr3_aa: CASIPDRGLAGSYEQFF
cdr3_nt: TGCGCCAGCATCCCGGACAGGGGACTAGCGGGGTCGTATGAGCAGTTCTTC
j_call: TRBJ2-1
d_call: TRBD2
v_call: TRBV5-1
clone_size: once

cdr3_aa: CASSLLTGSYEQYF
cdr3_nt: TGTGCCAGCAGTTTATTAACAGGATCCTACGAGCAGTACTTC
j_call: TRBJ2-7
d_call: -
v_call: TRBV28
clone_size: -

cdr3_aa: CASSTEQVGPQHF
cdr3_nt: TGTGCCAGCAGCACCGAACAGGTCGGGCCCCAGCATTTT
j_call: TRBJ1-5
d_call: -
v_call: TRBV5-8
clone_size: -

cdr3_aa: CASSLGGVKTDTQYF
cdr3_nt: TGTGCCAGCAGCTTGGGCGGGGTTAAGACAGATACGCAGTATTTT
j_call: TRBJ2-3
d_call: -
v_call: TRBV7-2
clone_size: -

cdr3_aa: CASSIGQAYGYTF
cdr3_nt: TGTGCCAGTAGTATAGGACAGGCCTATGGCTACACCTTC
j_call: TRBJ1-2
d_call: -
v_call: TRBV19
clone_size: -

cdr3_aa: CASSIDKAPNSPLHF
cdr3_nt: TGTGCCAGTAGTATAGATAAAGCTCCTAATTCACCCCTCCACTTT
j_call: TRBJ1-6
d_call: -
v_call: TRBV19
clone_size: -

cdr3_aa: CAWSVGSAVGTQYF
cdr3_nt: TGTGCCTGGAGTGTAGGTTCAGCGGTCGGGACCCAGTACTTC
j_call: TRBJ2-5
d_call: -
v_call: TRBV30
clone_size: -

cdr3_aa: CASTPAQGFGELFF
cdr3_nt: TGTGCCAGCACCCCCGCACAGGGGTTCGGGGAGCTGTTTTTT
j_call: TRBJ2-2
d_call: TRBD1
v_call: TRBV5-4
clone_size: -

cdr3_aa: CASLRDRGAHEQFF
cdr3_nt: TGTGCCAGCTTGCGGGACAGGGGGGCCCATGAGCAGTTCTTC
j_call: TRBJ2-1
d_call: TRBD1
v_call: TRBV27
clone_size: once

cdr3_aa: CASSGAFTEAFF
cdr3_nt: TGTGCCAGCAGTGGGGCGTTCACTGAAGCTTTCTTT
j_call: TRBJ1-1
d_call: -
v_call: TRBV12-3/TRBV12-4
clone_size: -

cdr3_aa: CASSLGFGQGQSTEAFF
cdr3_nt: TGCGCCAGCAGCTTGGGGTTTGGCCAGGGCCAATCCACTGAAGCTTTCTTT
j_call: TRBJ1-1
d_call: -
v_call: TRBV5-1
clone_size: -

cdr3_aa: CASSQGQGTYEQYF
cdr3_nt: TGTGCCAGCAGCCAAGGGCAGGGTACCTACGAGCAGTACTTC
j_call: TRBJ2-7
d_call: -
v_call: TRBV3-1/TRBV3-2
clone_size: -

cdr3_aa: CASSSRDSTYNSPLHF
cdr3_nt: TGTGCCAGCAGCTCGAGGGACAGTACTTATAATTCACCCCTCCACTTT
j_call: TRBJ1-6
d_call: TRBD1
v_call: TRBV7-8
clone_size: -

cdr3_aa: CASSSYSDTQYF
cdr3_nt: TGTGCCAGCAGCTCCTATTCAGATACGCAGTATTTT
j_call: TRBJ2-3
d_call: -
v_call: TRBV7-2
clone_size: -

cdr3_aa: CASSLGPGQGPQHF
cdr3_nt: TGCGCCAGCAGCTTGGGGCCAGGGCAAGGGCCCCAGCATTTT
j_call: TRBJ1-5
d_call: -
v_call: TRBV5-1
clone_size: once

cdr3_aa: CASKDSTNTEAFF
cdr3_nt: TGTGCCAGTAAGGACAGTACCAACACTGAAGCTTTCTTT
j_call: TRBJ1-1
d_call: -
v_call: TRBV6-5
clone_size: -

cdr3_aa: CASRPRQGVFDKAFF
cdr3_nt: TGTGCCAGCAGGCCCAGACAGGGAGTTTTCGACAAGGCTTTCTTT
j_call: TRBJ1-1
d_call: TRBD1
v_call: TRBV6-5
clone_size: -

cdr3_aa: CASSLGQGWADEQYF
cdr3_nt: TGTGCCAGCAGTTTAGGACAGGGGTGGGCAGACGAGCAGTACTTC
j_call: TRBJ2-7
d_call: TRBD1
v_call: TRBV27
clone_size: -

cdr3_aa: CASKTGLYSPLHF
cdr3_nt: TGTGCCAGCAAAACGGGTCTGTATTCACCCCTCCACTTT
j_call: TRBJ1-6
d_call: -
v_call: TRBV6-5
clone_size: -

cdr3_aa: CASSLGAGRGEKLFF
cdr3_nt: TGTGCCAGCAGCTTGGGGGCGGGGCGCGGTGAAAAACTGTTTTTT
j_call: TRBJ1-4
d_call: -
v_call: TRBV5-4
clone_size: -

cdr3_aa: CASSLVVGYEQFF
cdr3_nt: TGTGCCAGCAGCTTGGTGGTCGGTTATGAGCAGTTCTTC
j_call: TRBJ2-1
d_call: -
v_call: TRBV5-4
clone_size: -

cdr3_aa: CASRDRGPYEQYF
cdr3_nt: TGCGCCAGCCGAGACAGGGGGCCCTACGAGCAGTACTTC
j_call: TRBJ2-7
d_call: TRBD1
v_call: TRBV10-2
clone_size: -

cdr3_aa: CASSLGQMNTEAFF
cdr3_nt: TGTGCCAGTAGTTTGGGACAAATGAACACTGAAGCTTTCTTT
j_call: TRBJ1-1
d_call: -
v_call: TRBV19
clone_size: few

cdr3_aa: CATRVMGHTETQYF
cdr3_nt: TGTGCCACGCGAGTGATGGGGCATACGGAGACCCAGTACTTC
j_call: TRBJ2-5
d_call: -
v_call: TRBV19
clone_size: -

cdr3_aa: CASTRDSLAKNIQYF
cdr3_nt: TGCGCCAGCACCCGGGACAGTCTAGCCAAAAACATTCAGTACTTC
j_call: TRBJ2-4
d_call: TRBD1
v_call: TRBV4-1
clone_size: -

cdr3_aa: CASSSTTAAYNEQFF
cdr3_nt: TGTGCCAGCAGCTCCACCACAGCGGCTTACAATGAGCAGTTCTTC
j_call: TRBJ2-1
d_call: -
v_call: TRBV7-2
clone_size: -

cdr3_aa: CASSESGSSYNSPLHF
cdr3_nt: TGTGCCAGCAGTGAATCGGGAAGCTCCTATAATTCACCCCTCCACTTT
j_call: TRBJ1-6
d_call: -
v_call: TRBV25-1
clone_size: -

cdr3_aa: CASGTGTYEQYF
cdr3_nt: TGTGCCAGCGGGACAGGGACTTACGAGCAGTACTTC
j_call: TRBJ2-7
d_call: TRBD1
v_call: TRBV12-3/TRBV12-4
clone_size: few

cdr3_aa: CASSVTIRGNSPLHF
cdr3_nt: TGTGCCAGCAGTGTGACGATCCGGGGAAATTCACCCCTCCACTTT
j_call: TRBJ1-6
d_call: -
v_call: TRBV28
clone_size: few

cdr3_aa: CASSLAPPAGGGYGYTF
cdr3_nt: TGTGCCAGCAGCTTAGCGCCGCCGGCAGGGGGCGGGTATGGCTACACCTTC
j_call: TRBJ1-2
d_call: TRBD1
v_call: TRBV7-2
clone_size: few

cdr3_aa: CASSPGGGYGYTF
cdr3_nt: TGTGCCAGCTCACCTGGGGGAGGCTATGGCTACACCTTC
j_call: TRBJ1-2
d_call: -
v_call: TRBV18
clone_size: -

cdr3_aa: CASSGGQDPYEQYF
cdr3_nt: TGTGCCAGTAGTGGGGGACAGGACCCCTACGAGCAGTACTTC
j_call: TRBJ2-7
d_call: TRBD1
v_call: TRBV19
clone_size: -

cdr3_aa: CASSYSGTGLYEQYF
cdr3_nt: TGTGCCAGCAGTTACTCGGGGACAGGACTATACGAGCAGTACTTC
j_call: TRBJ2-7
d_call: TRBD1
v_call: TRBV6-6
clone_size: few

cdr3_aa: CSVDGTGGLQGTQYF
cdr3_nt: TGCAGCGTTGACGGGACAGGGGGCCTCCAAGGGACCCAGTACTTC
j_call: TRBJ2-5
d_call: TRBD1
v_call: TRBV29-1
clone_size: -

cdr3_aa: CASSIGTGGPGNTIYF
cdr3_nt: TGTGCCAGTAGTATTGGGACAGGGGGACCTGGAAACACCATATATTTT
j_call: TRBJ1-3
d_call: TRBD1
v_call: TRBV19
clone_size: -